The source of this T cell receptor (beta chain) is a study of beta chain features in type 1 diabetes. Whole-study results and caveats: PCR may have favored shorter templates equally in patients and controls. Naive, central memory and Treg TCRB repertoires appeared more alike in patients than in healthy donors. Diminished insertions and augmented deletions at VDJ junctions characterized type 1 diabetes patients.

Reverse transcription of all isolated RNA meant that expressed TCRB transcripts were sequenced. Around 3.57 million reads was the average for naive, central memory and regulatory T cell samples. Some clones are missing from TCRdb's copy, which holds only in-frame ones; the method was immunoSEQ multiplex PCR. The sample includes hundreds of thousands of clones, 7.5% to 10% seen only once; the top ten take just under 0.035%. This clone was observed a handful of times. Its target is unknown. The sample carries other DNA sequences with the same CDR3. This CDR3 is 12 amino acids long. Per germline, CDR1 SNHLY and CDR2 FYNNEI. Germline trimming cut 6 bases from V and 3 bases from J; bases unmatched to any gene: 1.

The sequenced material came from naive CD4+ T cells from blood. The chain recombines TRBV2 with TRBJ2-7, with TRBD1 matching 8 bases. This clonotype was sampled from a woman under 30 in good health. This chain's CDR3 is CASRDRGYEQYF. CDR3 coding DNA: TGTGCCAGCAGAGACAGGGGCTACGAGCAGTACTTC.